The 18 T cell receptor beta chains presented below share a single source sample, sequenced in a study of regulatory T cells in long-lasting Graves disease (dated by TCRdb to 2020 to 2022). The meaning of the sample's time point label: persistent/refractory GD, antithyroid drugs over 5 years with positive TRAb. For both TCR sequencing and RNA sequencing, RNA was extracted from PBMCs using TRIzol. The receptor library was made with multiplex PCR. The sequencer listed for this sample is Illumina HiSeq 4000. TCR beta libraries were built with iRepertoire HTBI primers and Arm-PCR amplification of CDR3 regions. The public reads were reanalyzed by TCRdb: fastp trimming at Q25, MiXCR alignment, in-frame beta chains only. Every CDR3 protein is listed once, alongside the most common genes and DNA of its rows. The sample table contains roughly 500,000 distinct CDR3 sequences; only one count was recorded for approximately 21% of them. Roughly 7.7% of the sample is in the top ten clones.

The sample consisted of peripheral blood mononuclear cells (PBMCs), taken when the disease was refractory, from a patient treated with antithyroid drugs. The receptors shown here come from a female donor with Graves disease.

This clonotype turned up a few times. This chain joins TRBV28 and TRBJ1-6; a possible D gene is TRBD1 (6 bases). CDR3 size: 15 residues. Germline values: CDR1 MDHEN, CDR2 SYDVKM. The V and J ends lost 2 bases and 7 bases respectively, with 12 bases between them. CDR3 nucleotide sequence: TGTGCCAGCAGTTTAGGTTCCAGGGGCAATTCACCCCTCCACTTT. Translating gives CASSLGSRGNSPLHF. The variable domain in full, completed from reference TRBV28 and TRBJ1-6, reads DVKVTQSSRYLVKRTGEKVFLECVQDMDHENMFWYRQDPGLGLRLIYFSYDVKMKEKGDIPEGYSVSREKKERFSLILESASTNQTSMYLCASSLGSRGNSPLHFGNGTRLTVT.

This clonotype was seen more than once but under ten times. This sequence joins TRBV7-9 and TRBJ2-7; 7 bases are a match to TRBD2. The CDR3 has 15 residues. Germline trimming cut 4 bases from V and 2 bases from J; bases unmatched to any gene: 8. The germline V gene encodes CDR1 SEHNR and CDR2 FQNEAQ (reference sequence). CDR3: CASSYPSGAPYEQYF. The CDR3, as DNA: TGTGCCAGCAGCTACCCAAGCGGGGCCCCCTACGAGCAGTACTTC.

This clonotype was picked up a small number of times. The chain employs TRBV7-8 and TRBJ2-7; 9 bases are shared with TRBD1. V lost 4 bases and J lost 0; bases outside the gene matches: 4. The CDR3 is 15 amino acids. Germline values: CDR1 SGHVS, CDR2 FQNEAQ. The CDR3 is CASSSDRGLSYEQYF. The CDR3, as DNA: TGTGCCAGCAGCTCGGACAGGGGCCTCTCCTACGAGCAGTACTTC. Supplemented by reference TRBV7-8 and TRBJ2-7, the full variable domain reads GAGVSQSPRYKVAKRGQDVALRCDPISGHVSLFWYQQALGQGPEFLTYFQNEAQLDKSGLPSDRFFAERPEGSVSTLKIQRTQQEDSAVYLCASSSDRGLSYEQYFGPGTRLTVT.

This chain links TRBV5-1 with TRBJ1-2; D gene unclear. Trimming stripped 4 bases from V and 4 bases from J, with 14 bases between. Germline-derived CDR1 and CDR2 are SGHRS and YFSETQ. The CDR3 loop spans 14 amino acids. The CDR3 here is CASSPPGGGYGYTF. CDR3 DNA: TGCGCCAGCAGCCCCCCCGGTGGAGGCTATGGCTACACCTTC. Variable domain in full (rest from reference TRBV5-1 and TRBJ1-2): KAGVTQTPRYLIKTRGQQVTLSCSPISGHRSVSWYQQTPGQGLQFLFEYFSETQRNKGNFPGRFSGRQFSNSRSEMNVSTLELGDSALYLCASSPPGGGYGYTFGSGTRLTVV.

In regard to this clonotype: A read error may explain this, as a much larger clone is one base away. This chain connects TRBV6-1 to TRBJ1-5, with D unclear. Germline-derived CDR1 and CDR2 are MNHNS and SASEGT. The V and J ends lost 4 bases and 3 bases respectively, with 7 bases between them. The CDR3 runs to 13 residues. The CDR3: CASSGDLNQPQHF. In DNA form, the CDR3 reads TGTGCCAGCAGTGGCGACCTCAATCAGCCCCAGCATTTT.

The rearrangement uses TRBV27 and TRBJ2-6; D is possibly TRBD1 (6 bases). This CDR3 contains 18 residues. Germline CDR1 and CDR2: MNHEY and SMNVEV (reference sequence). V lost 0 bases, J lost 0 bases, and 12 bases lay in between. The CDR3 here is CASSLSQGAISGANVLTF. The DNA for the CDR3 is TGTGCCAGCAGTTTATCACAGGGCGCCATCTCTGGGGCCAACGTCCTGACTTTC.

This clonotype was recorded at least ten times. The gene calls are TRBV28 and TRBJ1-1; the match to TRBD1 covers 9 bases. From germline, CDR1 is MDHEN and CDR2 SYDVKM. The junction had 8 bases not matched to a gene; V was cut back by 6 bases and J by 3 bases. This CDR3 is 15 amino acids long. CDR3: CASSYRDRAHTEAFF. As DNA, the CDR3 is TGTGCCAGCAGCTACCGGGACAGGGCGCACACTGAAGCTTTCTTT.

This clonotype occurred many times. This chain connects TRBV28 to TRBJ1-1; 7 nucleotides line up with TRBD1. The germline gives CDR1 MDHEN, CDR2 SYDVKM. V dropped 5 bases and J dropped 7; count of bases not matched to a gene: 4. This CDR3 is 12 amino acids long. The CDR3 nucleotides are TGTGCCAGCAGTACCGGGACAGATGAAGCTTTCTTT. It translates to CASSTGTDEAFF.

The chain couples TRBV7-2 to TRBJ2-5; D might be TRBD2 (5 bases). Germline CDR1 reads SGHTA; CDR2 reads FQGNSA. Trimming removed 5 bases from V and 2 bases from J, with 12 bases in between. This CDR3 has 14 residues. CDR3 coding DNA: TGTGCCAGCAGCCGTCGGACGGGACAAGAGACCCAGTACTTC. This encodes CASSRRTGQETQYF.

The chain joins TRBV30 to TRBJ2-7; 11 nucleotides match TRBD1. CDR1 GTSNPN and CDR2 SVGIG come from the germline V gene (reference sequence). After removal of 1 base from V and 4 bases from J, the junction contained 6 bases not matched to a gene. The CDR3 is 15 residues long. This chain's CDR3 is CAWSGTGGFSYEQYF. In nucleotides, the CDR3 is TGTGCCTGGAGTGGGACAGGGGGCTTTTCTTACGAGCAGTACTTC.

The CDR3 sequence is CASSQDSGSPLEQYF. The CDR3 region has the DNA TGTGCCAGCAGCCAAGATTCTGGCTCCCCGCTTGAGCAGTACTTC. The chain uses TRBV4-2 and TRBJ2-7, with D unresolved. The germline V gene has CDR1 LGHNA and CDR2 YNFKEQ. Between the trimmed V and J ends, which lost 0 bases and 7 bases, there was a span of 16 bases. The CDR3 spans 15 residues.

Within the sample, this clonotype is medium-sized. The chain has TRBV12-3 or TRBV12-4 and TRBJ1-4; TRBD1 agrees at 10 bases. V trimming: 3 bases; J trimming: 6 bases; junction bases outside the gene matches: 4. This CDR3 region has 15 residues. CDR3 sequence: CASSFDRGQDEKLFF. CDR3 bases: TGTGCCAGCAGTTTCGACAGGGGGCAGGATGAAAAACTGTTTTTT.

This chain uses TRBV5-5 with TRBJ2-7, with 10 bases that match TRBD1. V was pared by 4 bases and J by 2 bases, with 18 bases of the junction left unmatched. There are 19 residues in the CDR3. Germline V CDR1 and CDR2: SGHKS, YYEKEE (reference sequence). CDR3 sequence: CASSGTHWQGQGTPYEQYF. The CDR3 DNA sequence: TGTGCCAGCAGCGGAACACATTGGCAGGGACAGGGGACTCCCTACGAGCAGTACTTC.

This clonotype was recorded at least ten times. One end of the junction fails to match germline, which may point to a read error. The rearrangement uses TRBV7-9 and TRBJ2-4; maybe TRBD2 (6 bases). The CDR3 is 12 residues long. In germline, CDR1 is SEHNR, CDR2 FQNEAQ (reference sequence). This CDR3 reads CASSLGPGLGSF. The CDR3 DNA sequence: TGTGCCAGCAGCCTGGGACCGGGACTGGGTTCGTTC.

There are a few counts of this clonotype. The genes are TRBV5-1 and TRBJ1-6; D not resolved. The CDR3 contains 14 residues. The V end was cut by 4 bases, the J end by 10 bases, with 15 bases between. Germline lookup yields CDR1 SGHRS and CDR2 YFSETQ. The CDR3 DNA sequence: TGCGCCAGCAGCGCCGAGTGGGTAGGCTCACCCCTCCACTTT. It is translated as CASSAEWVGSPLHF.

The CDR3 sequence is CASRGSAGNEKLFF. CDR3 DNA: TGTGCCAGCAGGGGGTCTGCGGGTAATGAAAAACTGTTTTTT. The chain uses TRBV4-2 and TRBJ1-4; the D is unclear. Germline values: CDR1 LGHNA, CDR2 YNFKEQ. The CDR3 has 14 residues. V was pared by 6 bases and J by 4 bases, with 12 bases between.

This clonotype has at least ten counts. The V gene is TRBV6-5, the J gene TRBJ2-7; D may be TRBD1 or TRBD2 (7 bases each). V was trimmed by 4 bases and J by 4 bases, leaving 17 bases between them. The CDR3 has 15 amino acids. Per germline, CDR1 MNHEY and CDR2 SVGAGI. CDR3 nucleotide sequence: TGTGCCAGCAGTTTCGCTACAGGGGAGGGATACGAGCAGTACTTC. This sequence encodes CASSFATGEGYEQYF.

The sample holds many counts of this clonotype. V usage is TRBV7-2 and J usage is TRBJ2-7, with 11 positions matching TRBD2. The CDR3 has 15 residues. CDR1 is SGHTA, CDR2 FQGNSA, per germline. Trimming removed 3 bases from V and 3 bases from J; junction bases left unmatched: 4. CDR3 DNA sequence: TGTGCCAGCAGCTTCTCCGGGACTAGCGGCTACGAGCAGTACTTC. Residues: CASSFSGTSGYEQYF. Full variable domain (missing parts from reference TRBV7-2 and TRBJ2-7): GAGVSQSPSNKVTEKGKDVELRCDPISGHTALYWYRQSLGQGLEFLIYFQGNSAPDKSGLPSDRFSAERTGGSVSTLTIQRTQQEDSAVYLCASSFSGTSGYEQYFGPGTRLTVT.